The rows below give T cell receptor beta chains drawn from one sample of a study of T cells after yellow fever vaccination. MiXCR was run by TCRdb on the 5' RACE reads, yielding one entry per CDR3 protein. The sample holds roughly 340,000 distinct CDR3 sequences; 4% are singletons and the top ten take approximately 24%. Sequences were derived from PBMCs, sampled 5 days after the yellow fever booster vaccination. Receptors were obtained from a young man who received the YFV17D yellow fever vaccine. The CDR3 runs from the conserved cysteine through the conserved F or W. A D gene is named only where the DNA matches it firmly. Clone size, where shown, is once, few, many, or a class for clones that have expanded.

j_gene | v_gene | abundance | d_gene | CDR3aa | CDR3nt
TRBJ1-5 | TRBV4-1 | few | . | CASSQDRGASNQPQHF | TGCGCCAGCAGCCAAGATAGGGGGGCTAGCAATCAGCCCCAGCATTTT
TRBJ2-1 | TRBV6-4 | . | TRBD1 | CASSGTGEGYNEQFF | TGTGCCAGCAGTGGGACAGGGGAAGGCTACAATGAGCAGTTCTTC
TRBJ2-2 | TRBV7-6 | . | . | CANSLRDPRNGELFF | TGTGCCAACAGCTTACGGGACCCTAGAAACGGGGAGCTGTTTTTT
TRBJ2-1 | TRBV9 | . | TRBD2 | CASSVGLSGGSEQFF | TGTGCCAGCAGCGTAGGGCTATCGGGGGGGAGTGAGCAGTTCTTC
TRBJ2-6 | TRBV18 | many | . | CASSSVVSGANVLTF | TGTGCCAGCTCATCCGTTGTCTCTGGGGCCAACGTCCTGACTTTC
TRBJ1-1 | TRBV4-1 | few | . | CASRGHQRTEAFF | TGCGCCAGCAGAGGGCACCAGAGGACTGAAGCTTTCTTT
TRBJ2-4 | TRBV5-4 | few | . | CASSVGVAKNIQYF | TGTGCCAGCAGCGTCGGGGTAGCCAAAAACATTCAGTACTTC
TRBJ1-5 | TRBV12-3/TRBV12-4 | . | . | CASSLGRAQPQHF | TGTGCCAGCAGTTTAGGCAGGGCTCAGCCCCAGCATTTT
TRBJ1-1 | TRBV20-1 | . | . | CSAAIGGKNTEAFF | TGCAGTGCCGCAATCGGCGGGAAGAACACTGAAGCTTTCTTT
TRBJ2-2 | TRBV6-6 | . | TRBD1 | CASSTDRGPGELFF | TGTGCCAGCAGTACGGACAGGGGTCCAGGGGAGCTGTTTTTT
TRBJ1-1 | TRBV11-2 | few | TRBD1 | CASSPRIQGAAEAFF | TGTGCCAGCAGCCCTAGGATACAGGGGGCTGCTGAAGCTTTCTTT